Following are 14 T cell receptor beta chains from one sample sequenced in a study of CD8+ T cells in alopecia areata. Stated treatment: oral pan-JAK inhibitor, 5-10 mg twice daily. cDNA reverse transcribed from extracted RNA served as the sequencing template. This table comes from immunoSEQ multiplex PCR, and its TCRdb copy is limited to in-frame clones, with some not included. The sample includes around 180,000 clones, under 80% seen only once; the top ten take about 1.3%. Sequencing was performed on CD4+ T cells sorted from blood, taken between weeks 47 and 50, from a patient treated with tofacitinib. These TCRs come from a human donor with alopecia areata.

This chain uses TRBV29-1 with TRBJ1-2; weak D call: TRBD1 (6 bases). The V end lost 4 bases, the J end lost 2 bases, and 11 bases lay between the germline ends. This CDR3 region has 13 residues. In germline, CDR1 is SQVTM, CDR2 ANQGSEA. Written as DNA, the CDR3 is TGCAGCGTTGTTGAGGGGGGAAACTATGGCTACACCTTC. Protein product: CSVVEGGNYGYTF.

The chain's CDR3 is CARRGSKETQYF. The CDR3 DNA reads TGTGCCAGGCGGGGGTCCAAGGAGACCCAGTACTTC. This chain connects TRBV2 to TRBJ2-5, with 7 positions matching TRBD2. CDR1 and CDR2 (germline): SNHLY, FYNNEI. The CDR3 sequence is 12 residues long. Trimming removed 9 bases from V and 5 bases from J; junction bases left unmatched: 6. Variable domain in full (rest from reference TRBV2 and TRBJ2-5): EPEVTQTPSHQVTQMGQEVILRCVPISNHLYFYWYRQILGQKVEFLVSFYNNEISEKSEIFDDQFSVERPDGSNFTLKIRSTKLEDSAMYFCARRGSKETQYFGPGTRLLVL.

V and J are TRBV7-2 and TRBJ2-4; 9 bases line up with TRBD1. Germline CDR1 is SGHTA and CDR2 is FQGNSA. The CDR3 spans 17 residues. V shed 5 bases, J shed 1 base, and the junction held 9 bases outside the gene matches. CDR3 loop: CASSPRDRASAKNIQYF. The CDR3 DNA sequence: TGTGCCAGCAGCCCGCGGGACAGGGCCTCTGCCAAAAACATTCAGTACTTC.

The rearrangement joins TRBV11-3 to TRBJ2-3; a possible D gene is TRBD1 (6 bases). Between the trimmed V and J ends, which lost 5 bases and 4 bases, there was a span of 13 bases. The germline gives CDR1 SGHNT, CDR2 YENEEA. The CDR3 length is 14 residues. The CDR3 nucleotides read TGTGCCAGCAGCCTTCAGACAGGTGCAGATACGCAGTATTTT. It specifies CASSLQTGADTQYF.

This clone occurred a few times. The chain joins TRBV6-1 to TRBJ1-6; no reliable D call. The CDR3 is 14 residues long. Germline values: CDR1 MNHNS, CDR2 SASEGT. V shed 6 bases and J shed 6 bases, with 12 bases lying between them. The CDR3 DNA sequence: TGTGCCAGCAGCGGGAGATCCCTTAATTCACCCCTCCACTTT. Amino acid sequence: CASSGRSLNSPLHF.

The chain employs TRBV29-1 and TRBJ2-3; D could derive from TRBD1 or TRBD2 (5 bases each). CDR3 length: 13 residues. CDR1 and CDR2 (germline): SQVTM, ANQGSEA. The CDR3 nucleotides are TGCACCATCATCCGGGACCCACTGGGTACGCAGTATTTT. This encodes CTIIRDPLGTQYF.

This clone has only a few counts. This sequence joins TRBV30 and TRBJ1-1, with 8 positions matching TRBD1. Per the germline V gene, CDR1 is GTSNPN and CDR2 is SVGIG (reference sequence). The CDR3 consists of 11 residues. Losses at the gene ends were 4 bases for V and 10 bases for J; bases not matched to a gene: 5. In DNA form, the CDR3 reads TGTGCCTGGATCACAGGGGGTCGAGCTTTCTTT. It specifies CAWITGGRAFF.

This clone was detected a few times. CDR3 in amino acids: CASSRDSFTGELFF. The CDR3 nucleotides are TGCGCCAGCAGCCGGGACAGCTTCACCGGGGAGCTGTTTTTT. This sequence joins TRBV5-1 and TRBJ2-2; the match to TRBD1 covers 7 bases. Germline V gene data show CDR1 as SGHRS and CDR2 as YFSETQ. This CDR3 spans 14 amino acids. J was trimmed by 4 bases and V by 4 bases; bases with no gene match: 4.

The CDR3 loop reads CASSIWTGDNTEAFF. The CDR3 nucleotides are TGTGCCAGCAGCATATGGACAGGGGACAACACTGAAGCTTTCTTT. This chain links TRBV9 with TRBJ1-1; 9 nucleotides match TRBD1. Germline V CDR1 and CDR2: SGDLS, YYNGEE. The CDR3 extends over 15 amino acids. Unmatched junction bases numbered 6, after V lost 4 bases and J lost 2 bases.

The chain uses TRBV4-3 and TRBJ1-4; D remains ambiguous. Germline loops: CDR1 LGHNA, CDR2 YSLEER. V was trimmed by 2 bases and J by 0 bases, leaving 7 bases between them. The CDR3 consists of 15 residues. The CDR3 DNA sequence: TGCGCCAGCAGCCAATTACAGACAACTAATGAAAAACTGTTTTTT. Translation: CASSQLQTTNEKLFF.

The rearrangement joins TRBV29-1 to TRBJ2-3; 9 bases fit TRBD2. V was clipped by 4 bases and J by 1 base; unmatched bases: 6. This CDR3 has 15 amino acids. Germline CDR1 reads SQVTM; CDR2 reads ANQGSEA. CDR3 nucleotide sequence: TGCAGCGTTGTGGGTAGCGGGGGCCGCACAGATACGCAGTATTTT. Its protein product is CSVVGSGGRTDTQYF.

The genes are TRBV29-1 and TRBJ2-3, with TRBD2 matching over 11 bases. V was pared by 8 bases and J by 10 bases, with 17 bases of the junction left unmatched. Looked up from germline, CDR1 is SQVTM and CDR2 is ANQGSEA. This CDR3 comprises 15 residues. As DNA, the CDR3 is TGCAGCTTCTCCCAACTAGCGGGGGACCTGGCGGCGCAGTATTTT. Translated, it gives CSFSQLAGDLAAQYF.

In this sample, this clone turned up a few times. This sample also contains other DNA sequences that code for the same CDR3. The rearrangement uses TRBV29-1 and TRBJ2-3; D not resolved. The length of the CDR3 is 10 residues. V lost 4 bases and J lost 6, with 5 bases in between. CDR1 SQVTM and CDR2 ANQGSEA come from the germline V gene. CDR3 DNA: TGCAGCGTTGGGTCCGATACGCAGTATTTT. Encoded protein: CSVGSDTQYF.

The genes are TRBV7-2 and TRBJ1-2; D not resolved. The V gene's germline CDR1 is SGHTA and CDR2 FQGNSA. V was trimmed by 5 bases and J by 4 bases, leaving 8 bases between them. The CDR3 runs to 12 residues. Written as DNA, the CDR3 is TGTGCCAGCAGCAAGCAAGTCTATGGCTACACCTTC. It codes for CASSKQVYGYTF.